The TCR beta chain described here comes from a study of beta chain features in type 1 diabetes. This clone was counted a few times. Its antigen remains unidentified. Study-level points and caveats: Moderately but significantly shorter TCRB CDR3s were found in Type 1 diabetes patients in all four CD4+ subsets. Patients with type 1 diabetes showed fewer VDJ junction insertions and more deletions.

Sequencing targeted expressed TCRB transcripts, as all isolated RNA had been reverse transcribed. Assay: immunoSEQ multiplex PCR; the TCRdb copy retains only in-frame clones and omits some. The sample shows about 190,000 clones, approximately 7.9% of them seen only once. Via the markers CD45RO/CCR7/CD25/CD127/CD95/CD27, stem cell-like memory, regulatory, central memory and naive CD4+ cells were sorted. The CDR3 totals 15 residues. CDR1 and CDR2 (germline): SGDLS, YYNGEE. Trimming shortened V by 0 bases and J by 0 bases, and 9 bases separated the two germline ends. The chain recombines TRBV9 with TRBJ2-5, with D hard to call. This clonotype was obtained from a man aged 18 to 29 with type 1 diabetes. The sequenced sample was central memory CD4+ T cells from blood. CDR3 in amino acids: CASSVDYGYQETQYF. In nucleotides, the CDR3 is TGTGCCAGCAGCGTAGACTACGGGTACCAAGAGACCCAGTACTTC.